A single sample is the source of the 13 T cell receptor beta chains below, sequenced in a study of blood T cell repertoires in COVID-19. The repertoire was sequenced with immunoSEQ multiplex PCR; TCRdb's copy has only in-frame clones and lacks some. The sample holds 300,000 to 400,000 clones, 85% seen once. Material: peripheral blood. These receptors came from a human donor in a cohort sampled during active COVID-19.

The rearrangement links TRBV24-1 to TRBJ2-2, with 7 bases that match TRBD1. The CDR3 is 14 amino acids. After removal of 7 bases from V and 3 bases from J, the junction contained 4 bases not matched to a gene. The germline V gene has CDR1 KGHDR and CDR2 SFDVKD. For the CDR3, the DNA is TGTGCCACCAGGAACAGGGGTGACACCGGGGAGCTGTTTTTT. Its protein is CATRNRGDTGELFF.

V usage is TRBV4-1 and J usage is TRBJ2-7, with 10 bases matching TRBD1. Germline CDR1 MGHRA, CDR2 YSYEKL. The CDR3 is 19 residues long. J lost 5 bases, V lost 3 bases, and 19 bases had no gene match. This chain's CDR3 is CASSHDTGTGAFEGNEQYF. Here the CDR3 DNA reads TGCGCCAGCAGCCATGATACAGGGACAGGGGCGTTTGAGGGAAACGAGCAGTACTTC.

The CDR3 coding sequence is TGTGCCTCCCCAGGGGGAGAGCACACTGAAGCTTTCTTT. Encoded protein: CASPGGEHTEAFF. V is TRBV24-1 and J is TRBJ1-1, with 7 bases lining up with TRBD1. V lost 12 bases and J lost 3; bases outside the gene matches: 9. Germline values: CDR1 KGHDR, CDR2 SFDVKD. The CDR3 runs 13 residues.

This clone was seen only a few times. The chain recombines TRBV2 with TRBJ1-5; TRBD1 aligns across 7 bases. CDR3 length: 14 amino acids. The V and J ends lost 8 bases and 5 bases, in that order; junction bases with no gene match: 9. From germline, CDR1 is SNHLY and CDR2 FYNNEI. This chain's CDR3 is CASGRDREYQPQHF. The CDR3, as DNA: TGTGCCAGCGGCCGGGACAGAGAATATCAGCCCCAGCATTTT.

The chain recombines TRBV19 with TRBJ1-6; D is unresolved. V was cut by 3 bases and J by 6 bases, with 12 bases left in between. This CDR3 has 15 residues. CDR1 and CDR2 (germline): LNHDA, SQIVND (reference sequence). The CDR3 reads CASSIEDGGNSPLHF. The CDR3 nucleotides read TGTGCCAGTAGTATCGAGGATGGCGGTAATTCACCCCTCCACTTT.

This clone has a single count. This rearrangement joins TRBV6-5 to TRBJ2-4; maybe TRBD1 (5 bases). The germline V gene has CDR1 MNHEY and CDR2 SVGAGI. The CDR3 is 15 residues long. V lost 4 bases to trimming and J lost 2 bases, with 12 bases between them. The CDR3 region is CASSSRDVTKNIQYF. The CDR3 nucleotides read TGTGCCAGCAGTTCCAGGGATGTCACCAAAAACATTCAGTACTTC.

This clone was recorded at least ten times. The chain is built from TRBV20-1 and TRBJ2-1; TRBD1 matches 10 bases. Germline CDR1 DFQATT, CDR2 SNEGSKA (reference sequence). The CDR3 runs 16 residues. The J segment lost 4 bases and the V segment lost 3 bases, leaving 9 bases of the junction unmatched. The CDR3 protein is CSASGGTGAFYNEQFF. CDR3 in DNA: TGCAGTGCTAGTGGGGGGACAGGGGCCTTTTACAATGAGCAGTTCTTC.

In its sample, this clone was seen a few times. The chain combines TRBV3-1 (or the pseudogene TRBV3-2) with TRBJ2-3; 7 bases map to TRBD2. This CDR3 has 14 residues. With V trimmed by 4 bases and J by 4 bases, 5 bases remained unmatched. Germline loops: CDR1 LGHDT, CDR2 YNNKEL (reference sequence). DNA for the CDR3: TGTGCCAGCAGCCGCATAGCGGGCTCAGATACGCAGTATTTT. Its translation is CASSRIAGSDTQYF.

This clone was counted a single time. V and J are TRBV14 and TRBJ1-1; D not certain. Trimming shortened V by 4 bases and J by 11 bases, and 17 bases separated the two germline ends. Germline values: CDR1 SGHDN, CDR2 FVKESK. There are 13 residues in the CDR3. The CDR3 is CASSPERRGEAFF. CDR3 sequence (DNA): TGTGCCAGCAGCCCCGAACGCCGTGGGGAGGCTTTCTTT.

The gene calls are TRBV12-5 and TRBJ1-6, with a weak D call TRBD1 (5 bases). CDR1 LGHNT and CDR2 FRNRAP come from the germline V gene. This CDR3 region has 13 residues. The CDR3 DNA sequence: TGTGCAACCAGACAGTCAAATAATTCACCCCTCCACTTT. Amino acid sequence: CATRQSNNSPLHF.

The chain employs TRBV7-3 and TRBJ2-5; 10 bases line up with TRBD2. The CDR3 has 16 amino acids. V shed 5 bases and J 2 bases; nucleotides not matched to a gene: 8. CDR1 and CDR2 (germline): SGHTA, FQGTGA. The CDR3 loop is CASSLLAGANQETQYF. CDR3 DNA: TGTGCCAGCAGCCTTCTAGCGGGGGCCAATCAAGAGACCCAGTACTTC.

In its sample, this clone was seen once. The genes are TRBV24-1 and TRBJ2-1, with D possibly being TRBD1 (6 bases). This CDR3 has 14 amino acids. V dropped 9 bases and J dropped 0 bases, with 11 bases sitting between them. The germline gives CDR1 KGHDR, CDR2 SFDVKD. CDR3 bases: TGTGCCACCGGAAGGGGGACCTCCTACAATGAGCAGTTCTTC. This encodes CATGRGTSYNEQFF.

This chain joins TRBV11-2 and TRBJ2-7; 8 positions agree with TRBD1. CDR1 SGHAT and CDR2 FQNNGV come from the germline V gene. The CDR3 is 12 amino acids. J gave up 5 bases and V 6 bases, and 3 bases lay outside the gene matches. The CDR3 nucleotides are TGTGCCAGCAGACACAGGGGGAACGAGCAGTACTTC. Protein sequence: CASRHRGNEQYF.